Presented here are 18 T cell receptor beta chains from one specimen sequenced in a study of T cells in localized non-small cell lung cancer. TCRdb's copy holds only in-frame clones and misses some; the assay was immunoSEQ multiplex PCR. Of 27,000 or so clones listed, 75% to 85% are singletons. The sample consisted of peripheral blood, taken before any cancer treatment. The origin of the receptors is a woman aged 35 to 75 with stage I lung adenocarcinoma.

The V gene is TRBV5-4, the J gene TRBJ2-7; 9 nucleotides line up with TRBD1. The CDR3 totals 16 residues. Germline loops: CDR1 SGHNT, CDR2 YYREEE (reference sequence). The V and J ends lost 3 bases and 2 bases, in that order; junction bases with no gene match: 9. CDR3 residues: CASSSADRGPPYEQYF. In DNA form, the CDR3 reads TGTGCCAGCAGCTCCGCGGACAGGGGCCCACCCTACGAGCAGTACTTC. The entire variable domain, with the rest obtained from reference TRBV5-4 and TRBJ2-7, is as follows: ETGVTQSPTHLIKTRGQQVTLRCSSQSGHNTVSWYQQALGQGPQFIFQYYREEENGRGNFPPRFSGLQFPNYSSELNVNALELDDSALYLCASSSADRGPPYEQYFGPGTRLTVT.

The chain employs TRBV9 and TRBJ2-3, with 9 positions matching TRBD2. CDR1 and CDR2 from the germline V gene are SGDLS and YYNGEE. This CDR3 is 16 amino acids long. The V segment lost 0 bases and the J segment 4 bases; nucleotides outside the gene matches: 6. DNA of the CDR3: TGTGCCAGCAGCGTAGGAAATAGCGGGGGCGCAGATACGCAGTATTTT. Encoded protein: CASSVGNSGGADTQYF.

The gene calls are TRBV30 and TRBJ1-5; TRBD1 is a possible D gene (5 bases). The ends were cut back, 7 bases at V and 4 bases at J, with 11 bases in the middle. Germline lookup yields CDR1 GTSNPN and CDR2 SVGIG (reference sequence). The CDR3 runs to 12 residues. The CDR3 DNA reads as TGTGCCTTCGGCACAGGTAATCAGCCCCAGCATTTT. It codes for CAFGTGNQPQHF.

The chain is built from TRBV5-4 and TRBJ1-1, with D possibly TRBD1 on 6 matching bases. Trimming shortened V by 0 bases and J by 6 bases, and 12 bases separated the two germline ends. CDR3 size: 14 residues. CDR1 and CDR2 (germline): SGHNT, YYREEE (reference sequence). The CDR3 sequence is CASSLDWTDSEAFF. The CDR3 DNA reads TGTGCCAGCAGCTTGGACTGGACAGACTCTGAAGCTTTCTTT.

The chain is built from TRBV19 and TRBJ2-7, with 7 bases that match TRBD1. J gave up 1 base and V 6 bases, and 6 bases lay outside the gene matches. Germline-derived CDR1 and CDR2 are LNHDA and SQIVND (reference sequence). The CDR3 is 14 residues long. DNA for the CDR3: TGTGCCAGTAGCTTTGGGACAGCGTCCTACGAGCAGTACTTC. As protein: CASSFGTASYEQYF.

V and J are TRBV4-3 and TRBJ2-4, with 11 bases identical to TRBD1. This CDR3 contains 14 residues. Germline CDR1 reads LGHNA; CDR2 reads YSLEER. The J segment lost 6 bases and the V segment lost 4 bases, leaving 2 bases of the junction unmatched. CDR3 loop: CASSRGQGGNIQYF. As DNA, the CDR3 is TGCGCCAGCAGCCGGGGACAGGGGGGAAACATTCAGTACTTC.

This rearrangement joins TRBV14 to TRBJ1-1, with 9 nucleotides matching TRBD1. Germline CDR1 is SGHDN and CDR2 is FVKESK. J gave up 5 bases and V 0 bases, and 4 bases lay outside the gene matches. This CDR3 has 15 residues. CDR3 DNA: TGTGCCAGCAGCCAAGACCGGGACAGGGATACTGAAGCTTTCTTT. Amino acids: CASSQDRDRDTEAFF.

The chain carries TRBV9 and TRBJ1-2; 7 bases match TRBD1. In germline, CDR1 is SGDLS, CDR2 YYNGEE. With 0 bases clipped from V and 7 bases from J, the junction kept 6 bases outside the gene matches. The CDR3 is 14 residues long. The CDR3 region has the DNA TGTGCCAGCAGCGTAGGTCAGGGGGGCGGTGGCTACACCTTC. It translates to CASSVGQGGGGYTF. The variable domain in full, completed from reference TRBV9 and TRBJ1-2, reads DSGVTQTPKHLITATGQRVTLRCSPRSGDLSVYWYQQSLDQGLQFLIQYYNGEERAKGNILERFSAQQFPDLHSELNLSSLELGDSALYFCASSVGQGGGGYTFGSGTRLTVV.

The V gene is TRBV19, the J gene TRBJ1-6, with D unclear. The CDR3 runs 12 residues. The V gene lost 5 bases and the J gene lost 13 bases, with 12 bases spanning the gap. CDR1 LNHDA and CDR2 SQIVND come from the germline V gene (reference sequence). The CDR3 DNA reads TGTGCCAGTAGTTCCCCCGAAGGGCCCCTCCACTTT. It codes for CASSSPEGPLHF.

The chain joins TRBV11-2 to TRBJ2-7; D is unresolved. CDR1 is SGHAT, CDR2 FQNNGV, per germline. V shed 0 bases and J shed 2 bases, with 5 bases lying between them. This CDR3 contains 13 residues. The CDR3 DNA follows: TGTGCCAGCAGCTTAGATGGGCCCTACGAGCAGTACTTC. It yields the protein CASSLDGPYEQYF. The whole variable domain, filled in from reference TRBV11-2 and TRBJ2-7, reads EAGVAQSPRYKIIEKRQSVAFWCNPISGHATLYWYQQILGQGPKLLIQFQNNGVVDDSQLPKDRFSAERLKGVDSTLKIQPAKLEDSAVYLCASSLDGPYEQYFGPGTRLTVT.

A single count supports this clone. The CDR3 DNA is TGTGCCAGCAGCCGTAGAAACGGGTACGAGACCCAGTACTTC. Amino acid sequence: CASSRRNGYETQYF. The gene calls are TRBV5-4 and TRBJ2-5; D remains unclear. Germline V gene lookup returns CDR1 SGHNT and CDR2 YYREEE (reference sequence). Trimming pared 4 bases from V and 5 bases from J, leaving 15 bases between. CDR3 length: 14 amino acids. The entire variable domain, with the rest obtained from reference TRBV5-4 and TRBJ2-5, is as follows: ETGVTQSPTHLIKTRGQQVTLRCSSQSGHNTVSWYQQALGQGPQFIFQYYREEENGRGNFPPRFSGLQFPNYSSELNVNALELDDSALYLCASSRRNGYETQYFGPGTRLLVL.

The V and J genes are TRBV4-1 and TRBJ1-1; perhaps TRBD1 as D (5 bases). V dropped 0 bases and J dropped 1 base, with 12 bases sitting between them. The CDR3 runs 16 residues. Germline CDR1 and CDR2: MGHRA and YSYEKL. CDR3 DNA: TGCGCCAGCAGCCAAGAGGGAGGGGCTTGGAACACTGAAGCTTTCTTT. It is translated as CASSQEGGAWNTEAFF.

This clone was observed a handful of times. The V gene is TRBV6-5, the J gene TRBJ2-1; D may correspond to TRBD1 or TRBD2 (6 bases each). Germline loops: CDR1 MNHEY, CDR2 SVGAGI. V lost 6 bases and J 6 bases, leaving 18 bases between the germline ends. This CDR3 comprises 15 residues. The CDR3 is CASRLYTEGGNEQFF. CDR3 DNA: TGTGCCAGCAGACTTTATACCGAGGGGGGCAATGAGCAGTTCTTC.

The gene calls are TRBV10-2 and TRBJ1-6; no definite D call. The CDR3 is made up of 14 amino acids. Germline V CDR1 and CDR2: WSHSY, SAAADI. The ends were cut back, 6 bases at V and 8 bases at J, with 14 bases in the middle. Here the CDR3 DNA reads TGCGCCAGCAGGCCTGAAGTCCTCGATTCACCCCTCCACTTT. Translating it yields CASRPEVLDSPLHF.

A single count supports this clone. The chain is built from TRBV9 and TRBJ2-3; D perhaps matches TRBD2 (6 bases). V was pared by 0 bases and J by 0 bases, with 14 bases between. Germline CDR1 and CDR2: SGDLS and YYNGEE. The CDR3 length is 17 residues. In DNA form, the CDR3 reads TGTGCCAGCAGCGTAGGGGGAGGCCTTTCTAGCACAGATACGCAGTATTTT. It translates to CASSVGGGLSSTDTQYF.

The CDR3 region has the DNA TGCAGCGTTGGAAGCGGTTTGAACACCGGGGAGCTGTTTTTT. It yields the protein CSVGSGLNTGELFF. V is TRBV29-1 and J is TRBJ2-2, with D possibly TRBD2 on 5 matching bases. In germline, CDR1 is SQVTM, CDR2 ANQGSEA. This CDR3 comprises 14 residues. V was trimmed by 4 bases and J by 1 base, leaving 10 bases between them.

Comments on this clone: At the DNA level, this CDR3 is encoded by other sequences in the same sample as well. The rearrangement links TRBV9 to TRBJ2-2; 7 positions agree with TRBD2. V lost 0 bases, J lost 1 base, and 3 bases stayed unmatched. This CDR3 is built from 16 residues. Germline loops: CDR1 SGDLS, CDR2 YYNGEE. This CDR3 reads CASSVGGGGNTGELFF. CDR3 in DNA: TGTGCCAGCAGCGTAGGAGGCGGGGGGAACACCGGGGAGCTGTTTTTT.

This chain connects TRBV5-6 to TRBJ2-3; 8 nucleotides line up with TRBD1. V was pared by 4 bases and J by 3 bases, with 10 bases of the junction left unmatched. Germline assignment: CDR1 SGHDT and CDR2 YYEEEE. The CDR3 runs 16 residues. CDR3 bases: TGTGCCAGCAGCCTGTATACAGGGGGTCAGACAGATACGCAGTATTTT. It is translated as CASSLYTGGQTDTQYF.